A single sample is the source of the 17 T cell receptor beta chains below, sequenced in a study of blood T cell repertoires in COVID-19. TCRdb's copy holds only in-frame clones and misses some; the assay was immunoSEQ multiplex PCR. The table includes approximately 270,000 clones, 85% to 90% detected once. Sequencing input: peripheral blood. Receptor source: an elderly man with acute or convalescent COVID-19.

V gene TRBV29-1 combines with J gene TRBJ2-1; 12 bases are a match to TRBD2. This CDR3 has 16 amino acids. In germline, CDR1 is SQVTM, CDR2 ANQGSEA. V dropped 0 bases and J dropped 4; count of bases not matched to a gene: 4. CDR3 DNA sequence: TGCAGCGTTGAAGACCTAGCGGGAGGGCCTTACAATGAGCAGTTCTTC. Translation gives CSVEDLAGGPYNEQFF.

The chain is built from TRBV5-4 and TRBJ2-7, with no clear D. The CDR3 consists of 14 residues. Deletions cut 4 bases from V and 6 bases from J, with 17 bases between. CDR1 is SGHNT, CDR2 YYREEE, per germline (reference sequence). The chain's CDR3 is CASSPPTGPREQYF. The DNA for the CDR3 is TGTGCCAGCAGCCCCCCGACTGGCCCTCGCGAGCAGTACTTC.

The chain recombines TRBV28 with TRBJ1-1; TRBD1 is a possible D gene (6 bases). Germline V gene data show CDR1 as MDHEN and CDR2 as SYDVKM. The V end lost 4 bases, the J end lost 1 base, and 10 bases lay between the germline ends. This CDR3 is 14 amino acids long. CDR3 in amino acids: CASSWSGENTEAFF. CDR3 DNA: TGTGCCAGCAGTTGGTCAGGGGAGAACACTGAAGCTTTCTTT.

The J gene is TRBJ1-1, the V gene TRBV6-2 or TRBV6-3, with D tentatively TRBD1 (6 bases). The CDR3 consists of 15 residues. The germline V and J ends were trimmed by 5 bases and 5 bases, with 18 bases remaining between them. Germline V lookup: CDR1 MNHEY, CDR2 SVGEGT. The CDR3 loop is CASSHTWDIGTEAFF. The CDR3 bases are TGTGCCAGCAGTCACACCTGGGACATTGGAACTGAAGCTTTCTTT.

The chain uses TRBV9 and TRBJ1-3; D is perhaps TRBD1 (6 bases). From germline, CDR1 is SGDLS and CDR2 YYNGEE. V was clipped by 0 bases and J by 0 bases, with 19 bases between them. This CDR3 has 19 amino acids. The CDR3 bases are TGTGCCAGCAGCGTAGCTTCGGTGACAGGCTCCCTCTCTGGAAACACCATATATTTT. Translating it yields CASSVASVTGSLSGNTIYF.

This sequence joins TRBV7-2 and TRBJ1-3; 8 nucleotides agree with TRBD1. Germline assignment: CDR1 SGHTA and CDR2 FQGNSA. The length of the CDR3 is 16 residues. The V segment lost 1 base and the J segment 8 bases; nucleotides outside the gene matches: 10. The CDR3 DNA reads as TGTGCCAGCAGCTTAGGGACAGGGTCGCCCGGGGACACCATATATTTT. Its translation is CASSLGTGSPGDTIYF.

The V call is TRBV4-3, the J call TRBJ2-2; a possible D gene is TRBD2 (7 bases). This CDR3 is 17 amino acids long. Trimming took off 0 bases at V and 6 bases at J, with 17 bases between the two ends. Germline assignment: CDR1 LGHNA and CDR2 YSLEER. The CDR3 reads CASSQDRGALRAGELFF. The CDR3 coding sequence is TGCGCCAGCAGCCAAGATCGGGGGGCCCTTAGGGCCGGGGAGCTGTTTTTT.

This chain connects TRBV11-2 to TRBJ1-5, with 7 bases lining up with TRBD1. Germline V gene data show CDR1 as SGHAT and CDR2 as FQNNGV. The length of the CDR3 is 15 residues. Germline trimming cut 5 bases from V and 3 bases from J; bases unmatched to any gene: 7. For the CDR3, the DNA is TGTGCCAGCAGCGCGGGACAGCAAAACAATCAGCCCCAGCATTTT. It is translated as CASSAGQQNNQPQHF.

The rearrangement links TRBV5-6 to TRBJ2-5; D is possibly TRBD1 (6 bases). The CDR3 has 16 amino acids. V lost 2 bases, J lost 2 bases, and 16 bases lay in between. CDR1 SGHDT and CDR2 YYEEEE come from the germline V gene. CDR3 loop: CASSLDSGTIQETQYF. CDR3 sequence (DNA): TGTGCCAGCAGCTTAGACTCCGGGACAATACAAGAGACCCAGTACTTC.

J is TRBJ1-2 and V is TRBV6-5, with TRBD1 matching 8 bases. Looked up from germline, CDR1 is MNHEY and CDR2 is SVGAGI. V lost 2 bases to trimming and J lost 0 bases; unmatched junction nucleotides: 2. There are 15 residues in the CDR3. The CDR3 loop is CASSYQGAANYGYTF. Here the CDR3 DNA reads TGTGCCAGCAGTTACCAGGGGGCAGCTAACTATGGCTACACCTTC.

V usage is TRBV5-4 and J usage is TRBJ1-2, with D perhaps TRBD1 (5 bases). The CDR3 consists of 12 residues. V was shortened by 0 bases and J by 7 bases, with 7 bases between the two germline ends. Germline V CDR1 and CDR2: SGHNT, YYREEE (reference sequence). DNA for the CDR3: TGTGCCAGCAGCTTGGCCCAGGGTGGCTACACCTTC. Protein sequence: CASSLAQGGYTF.

This clone was detected only once. The chain employs TRBV18 and TRBJ2-2, with D possibly matching TRBD1 (5 bases). Trimming left V 0 bases short and J 3 bases short, with 17 bases between. This CDR3 comprises 18 residues. CDR1 is KGHSH and CDR2 is LQKENI in the germline V gene. The CDR3 DNA follows: TGTGCCAGCTCACCACCTTTAGGGGCAGGGTCCCACACCGGGGAGCTGTTTTTT. This gives the protein CASSPPLGAGSHTGELFF. Based on the CDR3 plus reference TRBV18 and TRBJ2-2, the full variable domain is NAGVMQNPRHLVRRRGQEARLRCSPMKGHSHVYWYRQLPEEGLKFMVYLQKENIIDESGMPKERFSAEFPKEGPSILRIQQVVRGDSAAYFCASSPPLGAGSHTGELFFGEGSRLTVL.

This clone appeared a single time. The rearrangement uses TRBV5-1 and TRBJ2-2; 8 positions match TRBD2. The CDR3 totals 16 residues. After removal of 1 base from V and 5 bases from J, the junction contained 7 bases not matched to a gene. Germline CDR1 reads SGHRS; CDR2 reads YFSETQ. DNA for the CDR3: TGCGCCAGCAGCTTGTCCGGCGGGGGGTTTACCGGGGAGCTGTTTTTT. Its translation is CASSLSGGGFTGELFF.

This chain links TRBV2 with TRBJ1-5; D unresolved. Germline V gene sequence: CDR1 SNHLY, CDR2 FYNNEI. CDR3 length: 15 amino acids. V was trimmed by 2 bases and J by 1 base, leaving 9 bases between them. CDR3 residues: CASSEQMLSNQPQHF. The CDR3 DNA reads TGTGCCAGCAGTGAACAAATGCTAAGCAATCAGCCCCAGCATTTT.

This clone was seen once. The chain links TRBV7-2 to TRBJ2-4; 11 nucleotides line up with TRBD1. This CDR3 has 14 amino acids. Germline loops: CDR1 SGHTA, CDR2 FQGNSA. The junction had 5 bases not matched to a gene; V was cut back by 5 bases and J by 8 bases. For the CDR3, the DNA is TGTGCCAGCAGCCAAGGGACAGGGGGAGACATTCAGTACTTC. This codes for CASSQGTGGDIQYF.

The genes are TRBV14 and TRBJ2-7; the match to TRBD1 covers 8 bases. V lost 4 bases, J lost 4 bases, and 3 bases stayed unmatched. The CDR3 is 13 residues long. The germline V gene has CDR1 SGHDN and CDR2 FVKESK. The chain's CDR3 is CASSRQGTYEQYF. In DNA form, the CDR3 reads TGTGCCAGCAGCCGACAGGGGACGTACGAGCAGTACTTC.

A word on this clone: This specimen includes other DNA sequences encoding the same CDR3. The chain employs TRBV6-5 and TRBJ1-2; D perhaps matches TRBD1 (6 bases). Germline assignment: CDR1 MNHEY and CDR2 SVGAGI. The CDR3 has 13 residues. V lost 6 bases to trimming and J lost 2 bases, with 10 bases between them. The CDR3 nucleotides are TGTGCCAGCAGACGTACAGGGAACTATGGCTACACCTTC. This encodes CASRRTGNYGYTF.